This is a list of T cell receptor beta chains from one sample in a study of breast tumors, draining lymph nodes, adjacent tissues. From the multiplex PCR reads, TCRdb called clonotypes with MiXCR, one entry per CDR3 protein. Found here are around 300,000 distinct CDR3 sequences, around 30% of them singletons; the top ten hold about 1.2%. Sequencing input: axillary lymph node tissue. The receptors here all came from a female donor with breast cancer. Some clones in this sample may be carry-over from other donors' samples. The CDR3 runs from the conserved cysteine through the conserved F or W. A D gene is named only where the DNA matches it firmly. Clone size is given for some rows only: seen once, a few or many times, or a class if the clone is expanded.

d_call	v_call	j_call	clone_size	cdr3_nt	cdr3_aa
NA	TRBV18	TRBJ2-7	many	TGTGCCAGCTCACCAGGGGACGAGCAGTACTTC	CASSPGDEQYF
NA	TRBV6-5	TRBJ1-1	NA	TGTGCCAGCAGTTACGAATTCCGGGCCGCATCGAAAGCTTTCTTT	CASSYEFRAASKAFF
NA	TRBV20-1	TRBJ2-7	many	TGCAGTGCTAAAGCCACTAGTGCACGTAACGAGCAGTACTTC	CSAKATSARNEQYF
NA	TRBV14	TRBJ2-2	many	TGTGCCAGCAGCCAAGCTACAGGATCCACCGGGGAGCTGTTTTTT	CASSQATGSTGELFF
NA	TRBV2	TRBJ1-1	NA	TGTGCCAGCGCCCGGACGGTGAACACTGAAGCTTTCTTT	CASARTVNTEAFF
TRBD1	TRBV6-1	TRBJ2-1	many	TGTGCCAGCAGATTGGGACAGAGCTTCCACAATGAGCAGTTCTTC	CASRLGQSFHNEQFF
NA	TRBV6-1	TRBJ2-3	many	TGTGCCAGCAGTGAGTCCGGGGCTAGCGCCTGGGGGGCGCAGTATTTT	CASSESGASAWGAQYF
TRBD1	TRBV19	TRBJ2-2	many	TGTGCCAGCCGAATAACAGGGGACACCGGGGAGCTGTTTTTT	CASRITGDTGELFF
NA	TRBV29-1	TRBJ2-3	NA	TGCAGCGCGGACCCTAGTGATCGTACAGATACGCAGTATTTT	CSADPSDRTDTQYF
NA	TRBV20-1	TRBJ2-4	few	TGCAGTGCTAGTCTAACAAACATTCAGTACTTC	CSASLTNIQYF
TRBD1	TRBV6-5	TRBJ1-2	many	TGTGCCAGCAGTCCATACAGGGGGCTTTATGGCTACACCTTC	CASSPYRGLYGYTF
NA	TRBV6-5	TRBJ2-7	many	TGTGCCAGCAGTTACTCATTGGGGGCCTACGAGCAGTACTTC	CASSYSLGAYEQYF
TRBD2	TRBV24-1	TRBJ2-1	many	TGTGCCACCAGTGATTTCCGGACTAGCGGGAGGAGGGATGAGCAGTTCTTC	CATSDFRTSGRRDEQFF
NA	TRBV7-9	TRBJ2-7	many	TGTGCCAGCAGCTTAGGCCTGGAAACCTACGAGCAGTACTTC	CASSLGLETYEQYF
TRBD1	TRBV10-2	TRBJ1-2	NA	TGCGCCAGCAGTGAGTCTGGGACAGTCCACAGTGGCTACACCTTC	CASSESGTVHSGYTF
NA	TRBV29-1	TRBJ2-2	NA	TGCTGCGCCGCACACATCGGGGAGCTGTTTTTT	CCAAHIGELFF
TRBD1	TRBV7-2	TRBJ2-5	many	TGTGCCAGCAGCGTGACAGGGTTCGAGACCCAGTACTTC	CASSVTGFETQYF
TRBD2	TRBV9	TRBJ2-1	many	TGTGCCAGCAGCGTAGGGCTAGCGGATCCCAATGAGCAGTTCTTC	CASSVGLADPNEQFF
TRBD1	TRBV5-1	TRBJ2-5	few	TGCGCCAGCAGAGAGGGGACAGGGCTGCTCCAATCGGAGACCCAGTACTTC	CASREGTGLLQSETQYF
NA	TRBV18	TRBJ2-6	few	TGTGCCAGCTCACCACCGGGGGGCCCTGGGGCCAACGTCCTGACTTTC	CASSPPGGPGANVLTF
NA	TRBV29-1	TRBJ2-3	once	TGCAGCTTCGAGGGTTTTGGCACAGATACGCAGTATTTT	CSFEGFGTDTQYF
NA	TRBV15	TRBJ2-5	NA	TGTGCTAGAGATGTGGACAGTCACCAAGAGACCCAGTACTTC	CARDVDSHQETQYF
NA	TRBV29-1	TRBJ1-2	many	TGCAGCGTTGGCGGGAATGGCTACACCTTC	CSVGGNGYTF
TRBD1	TRBV12-3/TRBV12-4	TRBJ2-7	many	TGTGCCAGCAGTTTAGCAGGACAGGGGGCCTACGAGCAGTACTTC	CASSLAGQGAYEQYF
NA	TRBV19	TRBJ1-5	many	TGTGCCAGTAGACCAGGGTCTAATAGCAATCAGCCCCAGCATTTT	CASRPGSNSNQPQHF
NA	TRBV2	TRBJ2-2	many	TGTGCCCGCAGTGAAGCGCTGTGGGTGTACGTCGGGGAGCTGTTTTTT	CARSEALWVYVGELFF
TRBD1	TRBV19	TRBJ2-7	many	TGTGCCAGTAGTTCCCGGGACAGAGGAGCCTACGAGCAGTACTTC	CASSSRDRGAYEQYF
TRBD2	TRBV7-2	TRBJ2-3	many	TGTGCCAGCAGCCCCGAGACTAGCGGGAGATCAGATACGCAGTATTTT	CASSPETSGRSDTQYF
NA	TRBV9	TRBJ2-2	many	TGTGCCAGCAGCGCAAACAGCGGGGAGCTGTTTTTT	CASSANSGELFF
NA	TRBV5-1	TRBJ2-1	many	TGCGCCAGCAGCTTGGCCACGGATCTGGGCTACAATGAGCAGTTCTTC	CASSLATDLGYNEQFF
NA	TRBV10-3	TRBJ1-4	many	TGTGCCATCAAAGACAGCGTTAATGAAAAACTGTTTTTT	CAIKDSVNEKLFF